This TCR beta chain was recovered during a study of blood T cell repertoires in COVID-19. Overall study context: The United States, Italy and Spain were the sources of the acute and convalescent COVID-19 samples. The cDNA or gDNA used as material had been derived from T cells, B-cell-depleted T cells, or PBMCs.

This CDR3 has 15 residues. After removal of 5 bases from V and 2 bases from J, the junction contained 6 bases not matched to a gene. Germline CDR1 is MNHEY and CDR2 is SVGAGI. In the original processing: Reference gene primer amplification gave estimated nucleated cell counts. Clones were read by immunoSEQ multiplex PCR, and TCRdb kept only the in-frame ones, dropping some. Clone size and the V and J calls come from that table; the DNA yielded D and trimming. Of a few hundred thousand clones in the sample, roughly 87% were seen once. This chain connects TRBV6-5 to TRBJ2-7; TRBD2 matches at 10 bases. This receptor was identified in a man aged 18 to 30 who had recovered from COVID-19. Sequencing was carried out using PBMCs or T cells enriched from blood (not recorded which). CDR3 protein: CASSPKLAGAYEQYF. The DNA for the CDR3 is TGTGCCAGCAGTCCCAAGCTAGCGGGGGCCTACGAGCAGTACTTC.